These T cell receptor beta chains were read from a single sample in a study of CD8 T cells in ankylosing spondylitis. Each CDR3 protein gets one entry after TCRdb re-called the 5' RACE reads with MiXCR. The data contain about 330,000 distinct CDR3 sequences, roughly 8% of them singletons. The source material was blood, either unsorted or a sorted T cell fraction (not recorded which). The receptors originated from a male donor with ankylosing spondylitis. Both conserved end residues are part of each CDR3. A D gene is named only where the DNA matches it firmly. The size of a clone is reported for some rows only, either as once, few or many, or as a class for expanded clones.

V: TRBV29-1; size: -; J: TRBJ2-7; D: TRBD2; DNA: TGCAGCGTCTTGGACCCGTCGGGGGGCGAGCAGTACTTC; CDR3: CSVLDPSGGEQYF
V: TRBV7-2; size: few; J: TRBJ1-4; D: -; DNA: TGTGCCAGCAGCTTAGTTGGTCGGCGTAATGAAAAACTGTTTTTT; CDR3: CASSLVGRRNEKLFF
V: TRBV6-2/TRBV6-3; size: -; J: TRBJ2-2; D: -; DNA: TGTGCCAGCAGTTACCGCGGGAAAAACACCGGGGAGCTGTTTTTT; CDR3: CASSYRGKNTGELFF
V: TRBV6-1; size: many; J: TRBJ1-2; D: -; DNA: TGTGCCAGCAGTCCTCCGCCCGGGCGGGGTGGCTACACCTTC; CDR3: CASSPPPGRGGYTF
V: TRBV20-1; size: -; J: TRBJ2-6; D: -; DNA: TGCAGTGCTAGAGAGGTCCGCTCTGGGGCCAACGTCCTGACTTTC; CDR3: CSAREVRSGANVLTF
V: TRBV3-1; size: many; J: TRBJ1-5; D: -; DNA: TGTGCCAGCAGCCCCCACAGGGAAGGTCAGCCCCAGCATTTT; CDR3: CASSPHREGQPQHF
V: TRBV5-1; size: many; J: TRBJ2-3; D: -; DNA: TGCGCCAGCAGCTTGGAGTGGGGGCGAGGGTCACAGGATACGCAGTATTTT; CDR3: CASSLEWGRGSQDTQYF
V: TRBV20-1; size: -; J: TRBJ2-4; D: TRBD2; DNA: TGCAGTGCTTTGGGACTAGCGGGTTTCAAAAACATTCAGTACTTC; CDR3: CSALGLAGFKNIQYF
V: TRBV27; size: -; J: TRBJ2-7; D: -; DNA: TGTGCCAGCAGGAACTACTACGAGCAGTACTTC; CDR3: CASRNYYEQYF
V: TRBV12-3/TRBV12-4; size: few; J: TRBJ2-1; D: -; DNA: TGTGCCAGCAGTCTTTTCCATGAGCAGTTCTTC; CDR3: CASSLFHEQFF
V: TRBV5-5; size: -; J: TRBJ2-2; D: -; DNA: TGTGCCACTGAGAGACAAAGGAACACCGGGGAGCTGTTTTTT; CDR3: CATERQRNTGELFF
V: TRBV10-3; size: many; J: TRBJ2-3; D: -; DNA: TGTGCCATCAGGGCCGGGACTAGCACAGATACGCAGTATTTT; CDR3: CAIRAGTSTDTQYF
V: TRBV29-1; size: -; J: TRBJ2-7; D: -; DNA: TGCAGCGTTGAGGCAGCCAGAGACGGAAACCTCTACGAGCAGTACTTC; CDR3: CSVEAARDGNLYEQYF
V: TRBV12-3/TRBV12-4; size: few; J: TRBJ2-1; D: TRBD1; DNA: TGTGCCAGCAGTTTAGCCCCCGAGGACAGGGGTGATGAGCAGTTCTTC; CDR3: CASSLAPEDRGDEQFF
V: TRBV7-9; size: few; J: TRBJ2-5; D: TRBD1; DNA: TGTGCCAGCAGCTTCAGGGGGACGGCGGAGGAGACCCAGTACTTC; CDR3: CASSFRGTAEETQYF
V: TRBV27; size: -; J: TRBJ2-1; D: -; DNA: TGTGCCAGCAGTTTAAATGTCCTAGCCGAGCAGTTCTTC; CDR3: CASSLNVLAEQFF
V: TRBV11-1; size: -; J: TRBJ2-6; D: TRBD2; DNA: TGTGCCAGCAGTCATACTAGCGGGAGACGCCCTGGGGCCAACGTCCTGACTTTC; CDR3: CASSHTSGRRPGANVLTF
V: TRBV7-9; size: few; J: TRBJ2-3; D: -; DNA: TGTGCCAGCAGGACCCCCCTGGGAGGTTGGGCAGATACGCAGTATTTT; CDR3: CASRTPLGGWADTQYF
V: TRBV3-1; size: many; J: TRBJ2-1; D: -; DNA: TGTGCCAGCAGCCCGATGGAGGACACCCCTGAGCAGTTCTTC; CDR3: CASSPMEDTPEQFF
V: TRBV9; size: many; J: TRBJ1-1; D: -; DNA: TGTGCCAGCAGTCCTGGCAGGGGATGGACTGAAGCTTTCTTT; CDR3: CASSPGRGWTEAFF
V: TRBV5-1; size: many; J: TRBJ2-7; D: TRBD2; DNA: TGCGCCAGCAGCTTGGCGGGACTAGAGTACGAGCAGTACTTC; CDR3: CASSLAGLEYEQYF
V: TRBV7-9; size: few; J: TRBJ1-4; D: -; DNA: TGTGCCAGCAGCAGAATTGCAACTAATGAAAAACTGTTTTTT; CDR3: CASSRIATNEKLFF
V: TRBV5-1; size: -; J: TRBJ2-1; D: -; DNA: TGCGCCAGCAGCTTGCAAACCACCTACAATGAGCAGTTCTTC; CDR3: CASSLQTTYNEQFF
V: TRBV7-9; size: few; J: TRBJ2-1; D: -; DNA: TGTGCCAGCAGCTTGGGGACGACGGGAATCGGGTTCTTC; CDR3: CASSLGTTGIGFF
V: TRBV20-1; size: few; J: TRBJ2-5; D: -; DNA: TGCAGTGCTAGATTCTCCGCGGTCCAAGAGACCCACTACTTC; CDR3: CSARFSAVQETHYF
V: TRBV7-2; size: -; J: TRBJ1-1; D: -; DNA: TGTGCCAGCAGCTTAGGAACAGGCTCCACTGAAGCTTTCTTT; CDR3: CASSLGTGSTEAFF
V: TRBV9; size: -; J: TRBJ2-1; D: TRBD1; DNA: TGTGCCAGCCCCCGGGACAGAGAAGACAATGAGCAGTTCTTC; CDR3: CASPRDREDNEQFF
V: TRBV24-1; size: many; J: TRBJ2-7; D: TRBD2; DNA: TGTGCCACCAGTGATCGACTAGCGGGAGTTTACGAGCAGTACTTC; CDR3: CATSDRLAGVYEQYF
V: TRBV15; size: -; J: TRBJ1-5; D: -; DNA: TGTGCCACCAGCAGAGATAAAACAGCGGGCGCGAGCAATCAGCCCCAGCATTTT; CDR3: CATSRDKTAGASNQPQHF
V: TRBV5-1; size: -; J: TRBJ1-2; D: TRBD1; DNA: TGCGCCAGCAGCATGCCCCGGACAGGGGAGTATGGCTACACCTTC; CDR3: CASSMPRTGEYGYTF
V: TRBV27; size: many; J: TRBJ2-2; D: -; DNA: TGTGCCAGCAGTTTCTTACTAGAGTACACCGGGGAGCTGTTTTTT; CDR3: CASSFLLEYTGELFF
V: TRBV6-2/TRBV6-3; size: -; J: TRBJ2-7; D: TRBD2; DNA: TGTGCCAGCAGTTACTATCCGGGACTAGCGGGAATCGAGCAGTACTTC; CDR3: CASSYYPGLAGIEQYF
V: TRBV7-9; size: -; J: TRBJ2-2; D: TRBD2; DNA: TGTGCCAGCAGCTCAGGACTAGCGGGGACCGGGGAGCTGTTTTTT; CDR3: CASSSGLAGTGELFF
V: TRBV5-1; size: -; J: TRBJ1-4; D: -; DNA: TGCGCCAGCAGCTTGGTTGCAGGGAATATAGAAAAACTGTTTTTT; CDR3: CASSLVAGNIEKLFF
V: TRBV6-2/TRBV6-3; size: -; J: TRBJ2-1; D: TRBD2; DNA: TGTGCCAGCAGCCCGGGGGCGGGAGGATCCTACAATGAGCAGTTCTTC; CDR3: CASSPGAGGSYNEQFF
V: TRBV7-8; size: -; J: TRBJ2-3; D: TRBD2; DNA: TGTGCCAGCTCAAGACTAGCGGTTCTCACAGATACGCAGTATTTT; CDR3: CASSRLAVLTDTQYF
V: TRBV7-8; size: -; J: TRBJ1-1; D: -; DNA: TGTGCCAGCAGCCGCCTCTCAGGGTCTTTTGCTGAAGCTTTCTTT; CDR3: CASSRLSGSFAEAFF
V: TRBV4-1; size: -; J: TRBJ1-6; D: -; DNA: TGCGCCAGCAGCCGGGGACAAGCCGATAATTCACCCCTCCACTTT; CDR3: CASSRGQADNSPLHF
V: TRBV27; size: many; J: TRBJ1-2; D: -; DNA: TGTGCCAGCAGTCCCTGGGGACGTGGCTACACCTTC; CDR3: CASSPWGRGYTF
V: TRBV5-1; size: many; J: TRBJ2-1; D: TRBD2; DNA: TGTGCCAGCAGTTTAGGTCTAGCGGGAGCCAATGAGCAGTTCTTC; CDR3: CASSLGLAGANEQFF
V: TRBV9; size: few; J: TRBJ2-5; D: TRBD2; DNA: TGTGCCAGCAGCGCCTCCGGGACTAGTCAAGAGACCCAGTACTTC; CDR3: CASSASGTSQETQYF
V: TRBV28; size: many; J: TRBJ2-4; D: TRBD1; DNA: TGTGCCAGCAGTTTTGGGACAGGGCCCAGGATTCAGTACTTC; CDR3: CASSFGTGPRIQYF
V: TRBV21-1; size: few; J: TRBJ2-1; D: -; DNA: TGTGCCAGCAGCCGGACACCTTCTTCCTACAATGAGCAGTTCTTC; CDR3: CASSRTPSSYNEQFF
V: TRBV4-1; size: few; J: TRBJ2-1; D: -; DNA: TGCGCCAGCAGCCGCTCTTTTAGTTCGAGCTCCTACAATGAGCAGTTCTTC; CDR3: CASSRSFSSSSYNEQFF
V: TRBV11-3; size: -; J: TRBJ2-2; D: -; DNA: TGTGCCAGCAGCCCCCGTAGCGCCTCAGCGGGGGAGCTGTTTTTT; CDR3: CASSPRSASAGELFF
V: TRBV20-1; size: -; J: TRBJ2-7; D: TRBD2; DNA: TGCAGTGCCCCAAGCCCTAGCGGGAGGTCCCACGAGCAGTACTTC; CDR3: CSAPSPSGRSHEQYF
V: TRBV5-1; size: many; J: TRBJ2-7; D: TRBD1; DNA: TGCGCCAGCAGCTTGGAGGGGACAGGGGGCTTGTACGAGCAGTACTTC; CDR3: CASSLEGTGGLYEQYF
V: TRBV7-2; size: -; J: TRBJ2-7; D: TRBD1; DNA: TGTGCCAGCAGCTTCTACCGGGACAGAGGAGTCTACGAGCAGTACTTC; CDR3: CASSFYRDRGVYEQYF
V: TRBV27; size: few; J: TRBJ2-2; D: TRBD2; DNA: TGTGCCAGCAGTCGGTTCCCGAGCGGGGGGAACACCGGGGAGCTGTTTTTT; CDR3: CASSRFPSGGNTGELFF
V: TRBV3-1; size: few; J: TRBJ1-6; D: -; DNA: TGTGCCAGCAGCCATCCCCGTGACGGTTCTAATTCACCCCTCCACTTT; CDR3: CASSHPRDGSNSPLHF
V: TRBV3-1; size: -; J: TRBJ2-5; D: TRBD1; DNA: TGTGCCAGCAGCCAAGGCATGACAGGGAGAGAGACCCAGTACTTC; CDR3: CASSQGMTGRETQYF
V: TRBV25-1; size: few; J: TRBJ2-1; D: -; DNA: TGTGCCAGCAGTGCCCTCCCCGGGAGCTCCTACAATGAGCAGTTCTTC; CDR3: CASSALPGSSYNEQFF
V: TRBV25-1; size: few; J: TRBJ2-4; D: -; DNA: TGTGCCAGCAGTGAAAGGGGCCAGGGTGCCAAAAACATTCAGTACTTC; CDR3: CASSERGQGAKNIQYF
V: TRBV20-1; size: few; J: TRBJ2-5; D: -; DNA: TGCAGTGCTGGGCCCAGGCTAGCCGGGTTGGGGACCCAGTACTTC; CDR3: CSAGPRLAGLGTQYF
V: TRBV10-3; size: many; J: TRBJ2-1; D: TRBD2; DNA: TGTGCCATCAGTCAAAGCGTGGTAGCGGGAGTGGAGCAGTTCTTC; CDR3: CAISQSVVAGVEQFF